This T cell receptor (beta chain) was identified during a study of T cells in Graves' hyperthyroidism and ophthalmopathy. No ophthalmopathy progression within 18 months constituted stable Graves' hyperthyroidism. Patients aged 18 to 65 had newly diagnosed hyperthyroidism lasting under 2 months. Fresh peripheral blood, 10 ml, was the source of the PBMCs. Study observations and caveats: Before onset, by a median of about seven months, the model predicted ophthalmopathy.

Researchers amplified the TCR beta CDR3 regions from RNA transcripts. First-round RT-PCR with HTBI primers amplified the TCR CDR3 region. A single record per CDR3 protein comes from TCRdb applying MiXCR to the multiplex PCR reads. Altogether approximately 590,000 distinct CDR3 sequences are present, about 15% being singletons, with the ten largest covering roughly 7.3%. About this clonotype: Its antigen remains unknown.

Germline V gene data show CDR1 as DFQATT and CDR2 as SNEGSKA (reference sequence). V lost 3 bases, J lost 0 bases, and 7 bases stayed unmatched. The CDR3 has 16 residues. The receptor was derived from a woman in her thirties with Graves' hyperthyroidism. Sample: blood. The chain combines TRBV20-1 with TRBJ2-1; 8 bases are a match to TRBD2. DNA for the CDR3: TGCAGTGCTAGGGATATAGCGGGAAGCTCCTACAATGAGCAGTTCTTC. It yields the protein CSARDIAGSSYNEQFF.